This T cell receptor (beta chain) was sequenced for a study of control samples from healthy donors and cancer patients. Sequenced by immunoSEQ multiplex PCR; TCRdb stores in-frame clones only, minus some. The repertoire holds some 150,000 clones, 96% seen once, with 1% in the top ten. The CDR3 length is 16 residues. The V gene's germline CDR1 is SGHAT and CDR2 FQDESV (reference sequence). V was cut by 6 bases and J by 4 bases, with 18 bases left in between. This chain joins TRBV11-1 and TRBJ2-2; D is possibly TRBD2 (6 bases). The sequenced sample was blood. This TCR derives from a woman under 40 in good health. The DNA for the CDR3 is TGTGCCAGCAGAACTACCGGCACTAGCCTCACCGGGGAGCTGTTTTTT. Translating gives CASRTTGTSLTGELFF. Supplemented by reference TRBV11-1 and TRBJ2-2, the full variable domain reads EAEVAQSPRYKITEKSQAVAFWCDPISGHATLYWYRQILGQGPELLVQFQDESVVDDSQLPKDRFSAERLKGVDSTLKIQPAELGDSAMYLCASRTTGTSLTGELFFGEGSRLTVL.